A selection of T cell receptor beta chains follows, all from one sample in a study of cytomegalovirus exposure and HLA in healthy donors. The table came from immunoSEQ multiplex PCR; TCRdb's copy has only in-frame clones and leaves some out. The repertoire holds 170,000 or so clones, with approximately 84% as singletons. The source material was PBMCs. The receptors were sampled from a boy younger than 10 in good health and CMV-seronegative. The CDR3 runs from the conserved cysteine through the conserved F or W.

V: TRBV5-1
CDR3: CASSSGQSRDGYTF

V: TRBV6-6
CDR3: CASSYQGAMNTEAFF

V: TRBV27
CDR3: CASSLSGTGGNGYTF

V: TRBV12-5
CDR3: CASGLVPRGLAGSYNEQFF

V: TRBV5-1
CDR3: CASSKVGFLDGYTF

V: TRBV25-1
CDR3: CASSEYGSTYEQYF

V: TRBV23-1
CDR3: CASSPPQSELFNQPQHF

V: TRBV15
CDR3: CATSIGGAGANVLTF

V: TRBV27
CDR3: CASSPQGETYEQYF

V: TRBV9
CDR3: CASSDQLLAGVRYTGELFF

V: TRBV30
CDR3: CAWQGSGNQPQHF

V: TRBV4-1
CDR3: CASSQAPPGQGYTEAFF

V: TRBV29-1
CDR3: CSVEDGQGANTEAFF

V: TRBV18
CDR3: CASSPSGRVRNQPQHF

V: TRBV6-5
CDR3: CASGTGGRGNEQYF

V: TRBV2
CDR3: CASSVGQGGSNQPQHF

V: TRBV5-6
CDR3: CASSPDRAQELFF